This TCR beta chain was found in a study of identical twins. This clonotype was found many times. Germline CDR1 reads SGHTA; CDR2 reads FQGNSA. V shed 3 bases, J shed 4 bases, and the junction held 5 bases outside the gene matches. The CDR3 length is 15 residues. TCRdb re-analysed the 5' RACE reads in MiXCR, keeping a single row per CDR3 protein. The profile shows over 550,000 distinct CDR3 sequences, about 7.1% of them singletons. These data were also filed under a second study, of yellow fever vaccine responses in identical twins.

Sample: PBMCs. This sequence originates from a woman aged 18-29 years in good health. V is TRBV7-2 and J is TRBJ2-3, with TRBD1 identical over 9 bases. The CDR3 DNA reads TGTGCCAGCAGCTTCGACAGGGGGGGGGCAGATACGCAGTATTTT. It codes for CASSFDRGGADTQYF.